These T cell receptor beta chains were read from a single sample in a study of blood T cell repertoires in COVID-19. This table comes from immunoSEQ multiplex PCR, and its TCRdb copy is limited to in-frame clones, with some not included. This table has 150,000 or so clones, more than 75% appearing once. Sequenced sample: peripheral blood. The receptors here all came from a woman between 65 and 79 years old with acute or convalescent COVID-19. Both conserved end residues are part of each CDR3. The order of the fields is V gene, clone size, D gene, J gene, CDR3 protein, CDR3 DNA. A D gene is named only where the DNA matches it firmly. Not all rows give a size; the values are once, few, many and, for expanded clones, a class.

>TRBV18|.|.|TRBJ2-2
CASSSGPYTGELFF
TGTGCCAGCTCAAGCGGGCCTTACACCGGGGAGCTGTTTTTT
>TRBV3-1/TRBV3-2|.|TRBD2|TRBJ2-1
CASSGRTGGFNEQFF
TGTGCCAGCAGCGGTAGGACGGGAGGGTTCAATGAGCAGTTCTTC
>TRBV19|.|.|TRBJ1-2
CASSTRQYGYTF
TGTGCCAGTAGTACCAGACAGTATGGCTACACCTTC
>TRBV18|.|.|TRBJ1-5
CASSQGHLSNQPQHF
TGTGCCAGCTCCCAGGGACACCTTAGCAATCAGCCCCAGCATTTT
>TRBV6-5|.|.|TRBJ1-6
CASSPGTPDSVSLHF
TGTGCCAGCAGCCCCGGGACACCCGACTCCGTGTCCCTCCACTTT
>TRBV6-2/TRBV6-3|.|TRBD1|TRBJ1-2
CASSRPRQGNDGYTF
TGTGCCAGCAGCCGGCCGCGACAGGGAAATGATGGCTACACCTTC
>TRBV11-2|.|.|TRBJ2-2
CASSFQTGVTGELFF
TGTGCCAGCAGCTTCCAGACAGGAGTAACCGGGGAGCTGTTTTTT
>TRBV5-4|many|.|TRBJ2-3
CASSRQADTQYF
TGTGCCAGCAGTCGGCAGGCAGATACGCAGTATTTT
>TRBV14|.|.|TRBJ2-7
CASSPLWGRGEQYF
TGTGCCAGCAGCCCGCTGTGGGGTAGGGGCGAGCAGTACTTC
>TRBV7-2|.|.|TRBJ1-2
CASSLGGGRSYGYTF
TGTGCCAGCAGCCTCGGGGGGGGGCGAAGCTATGGCTACACCTTC
>TRBV9|.|TRBD2|TRBJ2-1
CASSTLAGAGEQFF
TGTGCCAGCAGCACCCTAGCGGGAGCAGGGGAGCAGTTCTTC
>TRBV6-5|.|.|TRBJ2-3
CASSPFSLDTQYF
TGTGCCAGCAGCCCGTTTTCCTTGGATACGCAGTATTTT
>TRBV15|few|.|TRBJ2-1
CATSRGAGYNEQFF
TGTGCCACCAGCAGAGGAGCGGGCTACAATGAGCAGTTCTTC
>TRBV7-2|.|TRBD1|TRBJ1-1
CASSFTGENTEAFF
TGTGCCAGCAGCTTCACAGGGGAGAACACTGAAGCTTTCTTT
>TRBV7-2|.|TRBD1|TRBJ1-1
CASSLGTGGTLGAFF
TGTGCCAGCAGCCTAGGGACAGGGGGCACTTTAGGGGCTTTCTTT